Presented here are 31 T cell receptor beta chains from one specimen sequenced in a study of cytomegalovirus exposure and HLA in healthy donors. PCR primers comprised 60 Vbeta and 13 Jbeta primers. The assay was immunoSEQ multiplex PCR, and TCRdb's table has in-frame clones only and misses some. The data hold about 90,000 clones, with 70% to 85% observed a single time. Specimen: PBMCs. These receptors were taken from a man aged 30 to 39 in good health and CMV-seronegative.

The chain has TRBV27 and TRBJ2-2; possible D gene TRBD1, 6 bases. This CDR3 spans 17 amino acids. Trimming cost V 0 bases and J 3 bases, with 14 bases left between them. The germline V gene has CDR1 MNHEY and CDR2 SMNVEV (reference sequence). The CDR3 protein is CASSLSQYRADTGELFF. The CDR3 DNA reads TGTGCCAGCAGTTTATCCCAGTACAGGGCGGACACCGGGGAGCTGTTTTTT.

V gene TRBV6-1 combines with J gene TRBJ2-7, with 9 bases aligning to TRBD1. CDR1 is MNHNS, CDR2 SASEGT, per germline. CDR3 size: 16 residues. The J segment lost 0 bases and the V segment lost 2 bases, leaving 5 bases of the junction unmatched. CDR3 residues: CASSEIGGQGSYEQYF. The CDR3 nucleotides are TGTGCCAGCAGTGAAATTGGGGGACAGGGCTCCTACGAGCAGTACTTC.

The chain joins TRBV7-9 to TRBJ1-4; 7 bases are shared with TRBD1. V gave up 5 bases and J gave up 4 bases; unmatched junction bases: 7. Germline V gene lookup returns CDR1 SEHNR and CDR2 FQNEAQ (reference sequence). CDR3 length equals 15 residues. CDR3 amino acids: CASSQTGQFNEKLFF. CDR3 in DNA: TGTGCCAGCAGCCAAACGGGACAGTTTAATGAAAAACTGTTTTTT.

In DNA, the CDR3 is TGTGCCAGCAGCCACGGACAGATAAGAGCGAACACTGAAGCTTTCTTT. This gives the protein CASSHGQIRANTEAFF. V gene TRBV7-2 combines with J gene TRBJ1-1, with D possibly being TRBD1 (6 bases). The CDR3 has 16 residues. Germline V gene sequence: CDR1 SGHTA, CDR2 FQGNSA. The V and J ends lost 5 bases and 1 base respectively, with 17 bases between them. The full variable domain, its missing parts supplied by reference TRBV7-2 and TRBJ1-1, is GAGVSQSPSNKVTEKGKDVELRCDPISGHTALYWYRQSLGQGLEFLIYFQGNSAPDKSGLPSDRFSAERTGGSVSTLTIQRTQQEDSAVYLCASSHGQIRANTEAFFGQGTRLTVV.

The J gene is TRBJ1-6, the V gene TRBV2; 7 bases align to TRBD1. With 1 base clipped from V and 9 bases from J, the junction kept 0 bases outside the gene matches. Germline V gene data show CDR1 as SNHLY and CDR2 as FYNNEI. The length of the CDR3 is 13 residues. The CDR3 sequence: CASSEGQGSPLHF. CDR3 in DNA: TGTGCCAGCAGTGAAGGACAGGGTTCACCCCTCCACTTT.

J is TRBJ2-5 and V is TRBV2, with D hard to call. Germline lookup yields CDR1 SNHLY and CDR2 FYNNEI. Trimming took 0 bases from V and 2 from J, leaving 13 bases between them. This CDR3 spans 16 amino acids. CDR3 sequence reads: CASSEALVTAQETQYF. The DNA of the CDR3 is TGTGCCAGCAGTGAAGCACTCGTTACCGCACAAGAGACCCAGTACTTC.

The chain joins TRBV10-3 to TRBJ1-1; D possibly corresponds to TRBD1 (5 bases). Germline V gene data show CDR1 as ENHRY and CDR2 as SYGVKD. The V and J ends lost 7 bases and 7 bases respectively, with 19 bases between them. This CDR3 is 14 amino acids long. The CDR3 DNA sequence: TGTGCCATCAAAGCGGGCACGGGGCAGGGTGAAGCTTTCTTT. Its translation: CAIKAGTGQGEAFF.

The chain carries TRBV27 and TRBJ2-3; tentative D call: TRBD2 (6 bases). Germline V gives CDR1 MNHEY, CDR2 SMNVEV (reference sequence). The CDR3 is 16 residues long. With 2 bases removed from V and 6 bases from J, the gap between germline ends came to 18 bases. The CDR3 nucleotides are TGTGCCAGCAGTTTACCGGGACTCAAGGAGGTGGATACGCAGTATTTT. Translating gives CASSLPGLKEVDTQYF.

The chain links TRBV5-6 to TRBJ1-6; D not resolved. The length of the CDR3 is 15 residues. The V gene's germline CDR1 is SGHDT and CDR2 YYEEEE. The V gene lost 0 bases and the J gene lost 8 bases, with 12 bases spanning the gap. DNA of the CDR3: TGTGCCAGCAGCTTGGCCTTTGGGCGGGATTCACCCCTCCACTTT. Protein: CASSLAFGRDSPLHF.

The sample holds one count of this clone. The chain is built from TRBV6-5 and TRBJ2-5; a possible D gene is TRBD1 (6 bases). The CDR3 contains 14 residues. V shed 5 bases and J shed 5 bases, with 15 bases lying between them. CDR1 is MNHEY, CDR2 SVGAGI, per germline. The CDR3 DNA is TGTGCCAGCAGTAGGGACATTTTGACTGAGACCCAGTACTTC. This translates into CASSRDILTETQYF.

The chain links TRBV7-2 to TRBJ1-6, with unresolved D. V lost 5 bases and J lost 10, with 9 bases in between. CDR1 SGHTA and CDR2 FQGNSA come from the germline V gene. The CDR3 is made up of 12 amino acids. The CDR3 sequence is CASSILSSPLHF. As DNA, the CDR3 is TGTGCCAGCAGCATACTGAGCTCACCCCTCCACTTT.

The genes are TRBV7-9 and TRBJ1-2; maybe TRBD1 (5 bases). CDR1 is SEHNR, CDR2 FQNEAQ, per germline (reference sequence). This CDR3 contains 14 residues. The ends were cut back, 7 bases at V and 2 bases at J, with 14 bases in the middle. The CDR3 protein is CASTPVGGNYGYTF. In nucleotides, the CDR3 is TGTGCCAGCACCCCCGTTGGGGGGAACTATGGCTACACCTTC.

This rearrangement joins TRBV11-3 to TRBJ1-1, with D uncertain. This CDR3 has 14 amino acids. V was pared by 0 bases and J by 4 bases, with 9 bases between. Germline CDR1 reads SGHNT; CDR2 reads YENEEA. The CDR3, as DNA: TGTGCCAGCAGCTTAGAAACAGTCGGCACTGAAGCTTTCTTT. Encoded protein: CASSLETVGTEAFF.

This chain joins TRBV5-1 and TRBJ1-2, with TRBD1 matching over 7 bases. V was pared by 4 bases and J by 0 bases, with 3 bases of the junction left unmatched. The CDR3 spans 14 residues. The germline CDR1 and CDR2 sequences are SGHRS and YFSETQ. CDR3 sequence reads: CASSPTGTNYGYTF. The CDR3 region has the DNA TGCGCCAGCAGCCCGACAGGGACTAACTATGGCTACACCTTC.

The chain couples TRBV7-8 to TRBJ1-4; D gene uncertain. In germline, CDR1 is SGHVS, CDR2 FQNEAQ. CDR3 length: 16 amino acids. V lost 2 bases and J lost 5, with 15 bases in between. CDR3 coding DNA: TGTGCCAGCAGCTTAAGGCGGGTCCGACGGAATGAAAAACTGTTTTTT. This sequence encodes CASSLRRVRRNEKLFF.

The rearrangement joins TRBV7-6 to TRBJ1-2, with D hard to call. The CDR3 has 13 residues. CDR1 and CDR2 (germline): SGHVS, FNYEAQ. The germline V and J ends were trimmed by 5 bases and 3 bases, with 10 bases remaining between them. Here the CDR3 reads CASSNQEDYGYTF. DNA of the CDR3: TGTGCCAGCAGCAACCAGGAGGACTATGGCTACACCTTC.

This CDR3 is CASSQVSASGTSPLHF. The CDR3 DNA reads TGCGCCAGCAGCCAAGTAAGCGCGAGCGGGACTTCACCCCTCCACTTT. The chain combines TRBV4-1 with TRBJ1-6; D may be TRBD1 (5 bases). The germline V gene encodes CDR1 MGHRA and CDR2 YSYEKL. V lost 1 base and J 9 bases, leaving 16 bases between the germline ends. This CDR3 comprises 16 residues.

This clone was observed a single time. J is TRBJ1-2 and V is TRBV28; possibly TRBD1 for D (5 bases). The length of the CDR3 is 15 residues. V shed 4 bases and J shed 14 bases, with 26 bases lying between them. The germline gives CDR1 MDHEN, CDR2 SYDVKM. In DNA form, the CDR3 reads TGTGCCAGCAGTTCGCAGGGATCTTTCTGGTTTTCGGAGACCTTC. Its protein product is CASSSQGSFWFSETF.

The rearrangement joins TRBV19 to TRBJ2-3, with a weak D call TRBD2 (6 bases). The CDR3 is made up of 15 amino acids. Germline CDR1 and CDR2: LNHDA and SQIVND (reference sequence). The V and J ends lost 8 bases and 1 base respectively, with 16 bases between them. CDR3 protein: CASSSGDSRTDTQYF. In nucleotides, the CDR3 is TGTGCCAGTTCAAGTGGGGACTCTCGCACAGATACGCAGTATTTT.

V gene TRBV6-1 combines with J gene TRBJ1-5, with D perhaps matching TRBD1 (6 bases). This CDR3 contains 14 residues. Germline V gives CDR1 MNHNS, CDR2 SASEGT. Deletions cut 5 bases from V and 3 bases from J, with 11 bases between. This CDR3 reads CASSPTGTNQPQHF. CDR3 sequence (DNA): TGTGCCAGCAGTCCAACAGGGACCAATCAGCCCCAGCATTTT.

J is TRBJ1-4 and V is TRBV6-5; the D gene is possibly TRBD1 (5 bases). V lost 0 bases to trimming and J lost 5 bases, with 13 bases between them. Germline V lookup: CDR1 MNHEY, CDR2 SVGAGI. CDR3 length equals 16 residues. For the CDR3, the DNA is TGTGCCAGCAGTTACTCCCCCGGGACTATCAATGAAAAACTGTTTTTT. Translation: CASSYSPGTINEKLFF.

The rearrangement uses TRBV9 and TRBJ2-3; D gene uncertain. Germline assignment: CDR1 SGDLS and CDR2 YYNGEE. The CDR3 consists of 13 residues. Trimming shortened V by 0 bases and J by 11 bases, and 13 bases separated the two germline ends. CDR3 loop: CASSVAPLNKQYF. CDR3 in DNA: TGTGCCAGCAGCGTAGCCCCCCTGAACAAGCAGTATTTT.

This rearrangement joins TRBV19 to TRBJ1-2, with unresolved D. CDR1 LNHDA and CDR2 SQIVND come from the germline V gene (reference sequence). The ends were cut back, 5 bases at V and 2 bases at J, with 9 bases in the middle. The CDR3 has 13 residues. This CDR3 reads CASSASGNYGYTF. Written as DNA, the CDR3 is TGTGCCAGTAGTGCGTCCGGGAACTATGGCTACACCTTC.

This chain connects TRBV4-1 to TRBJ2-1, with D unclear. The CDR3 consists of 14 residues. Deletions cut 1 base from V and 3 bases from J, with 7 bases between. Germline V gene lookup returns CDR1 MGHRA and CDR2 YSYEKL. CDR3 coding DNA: TGCGCCAGCAGCCAAGTTGACATCTACAATGAGCAGTTCTTC. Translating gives CASSQVDIYNEQFF.

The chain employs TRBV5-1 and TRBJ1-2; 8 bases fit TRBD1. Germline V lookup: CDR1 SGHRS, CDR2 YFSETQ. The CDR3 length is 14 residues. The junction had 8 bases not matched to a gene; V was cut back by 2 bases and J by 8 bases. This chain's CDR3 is CASSLTGGKEGYTF. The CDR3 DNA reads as TGCGCCAGCAGCTTAACAGGGGGGAAGGAGGGCTACACCTTC.

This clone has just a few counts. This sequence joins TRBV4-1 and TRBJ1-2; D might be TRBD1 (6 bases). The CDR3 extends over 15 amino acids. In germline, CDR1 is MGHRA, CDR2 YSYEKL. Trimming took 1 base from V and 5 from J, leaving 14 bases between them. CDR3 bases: TGCGCCAGCAGCCAAGCTGGCAGGGGAGGGTATGGCTACACCTTC. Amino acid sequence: CASSQAGRGGYGYTF.

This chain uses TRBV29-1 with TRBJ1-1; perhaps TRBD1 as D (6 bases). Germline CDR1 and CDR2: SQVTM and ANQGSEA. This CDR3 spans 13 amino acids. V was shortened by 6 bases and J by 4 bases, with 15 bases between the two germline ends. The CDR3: CSVHRDEGTEAFF. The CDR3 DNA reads TGCAGCGTCCACAGGGACGAGGGCACTGAAGCTTTCTTT.

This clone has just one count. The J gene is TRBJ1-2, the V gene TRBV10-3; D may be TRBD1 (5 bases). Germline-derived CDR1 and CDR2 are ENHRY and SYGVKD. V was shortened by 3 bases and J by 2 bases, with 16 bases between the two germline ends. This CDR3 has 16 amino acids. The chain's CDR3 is CAISDPVMGGNYGYTF. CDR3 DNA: TGTGCCATCAGTGACCCAGTCATGGGGGGGAACTATGGCTACACCTTC.

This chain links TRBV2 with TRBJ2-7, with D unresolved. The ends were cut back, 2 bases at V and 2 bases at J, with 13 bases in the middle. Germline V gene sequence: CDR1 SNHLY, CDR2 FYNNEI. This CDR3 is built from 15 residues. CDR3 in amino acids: CASSESAGLTYEQYF. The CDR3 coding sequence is TGTGCCAGCAGTGAATCGGCAGGTCTAACCTACGAGCAGTACTTC.

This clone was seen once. In DNA, the CDR3 is TGTGCCAGCACTCAAGGGGACCAAGAGACCCAGTACTTC. Its protein is CASTQGDQETQYF. The gene calls are TRBV9 and TRBJ2-5, with D maybe TRBD1 (5 bases). V was pared by 6 bases and J by 0 bases, with 9 bases between. The germline V gene encodes CDR1 SGDLS and CDR2 YYNGEE. This CDR3 region has 13 residues.

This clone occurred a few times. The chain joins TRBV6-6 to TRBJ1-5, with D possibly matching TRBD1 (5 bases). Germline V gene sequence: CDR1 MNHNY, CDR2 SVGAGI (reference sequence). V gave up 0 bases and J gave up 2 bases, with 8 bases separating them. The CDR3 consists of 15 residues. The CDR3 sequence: CASSYSKGGNQPQHF. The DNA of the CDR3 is TGTGCCAGCAGTTACTCTAAAGGGGGCAATCAGCCCCAGCATTTT.